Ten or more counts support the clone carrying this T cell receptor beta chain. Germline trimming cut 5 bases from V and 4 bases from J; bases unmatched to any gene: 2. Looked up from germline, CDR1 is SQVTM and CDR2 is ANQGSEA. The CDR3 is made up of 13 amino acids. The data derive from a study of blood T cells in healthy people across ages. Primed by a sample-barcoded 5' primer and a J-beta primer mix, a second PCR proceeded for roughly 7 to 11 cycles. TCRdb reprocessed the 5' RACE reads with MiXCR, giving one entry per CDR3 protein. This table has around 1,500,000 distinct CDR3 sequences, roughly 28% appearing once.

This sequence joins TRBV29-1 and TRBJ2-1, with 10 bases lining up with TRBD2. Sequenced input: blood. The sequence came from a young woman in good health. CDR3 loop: CSVTSGNYNEQFF. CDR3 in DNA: TGCAGCGTTACTAGCGGGAATTACAATGAGCAGTTCTTC.